The rows below give T cell receptor beta chains drawn from one sample of a study of blood T cell repertoires in COVID-19. The data were produced by immunoSEQ multiplex PCR, yet TCRdb's version contains in-frame clones alone and is incomplete. This table holds just under 80,000 clones, around 84% found once. The sample comprised peripheral blood. The receptors here all came from a woman in her sixties or seventies with acute or convalescent COVID-19. Each CDR3 is given with its conserved first and last residue. The order of the fields is J gene, V gene, CDR3 protein.

j_call: TRBJ2-2; v_call: TRBV4-2; cdr3_aa: CASSLRDRGNGGELFF
j_call: TRBJ2-7; v_call: TRBV27; cdr3_aa: CASSLATRGDYEQYF
j_call: TRBJ2-1; v_call: TRBV7-3; cdr3_aa: CASSLLAGTYNEQFF
j_call: TRBJ2-5; v_call: TRBV4-1; cdr3_aa: CASSQEMLAGSETQYF
j_call: TRBJ2-3; v_call: TRBV29-1; cdr3_aa: CSVEQGANTDTQYF
j_call: TRBJ2-1; v_call: TRBV10-3; cdr3_aa: CAISGDRGTYNEQFF
j_call: TRBJ1-5; v_call: TRBV21-1; cdr3_aa: CASSKVGRCYSNQPQHF
j_call: TRBJ2-7; v_call: TRBV23-1; cdr3_aa: CARTAGVYEQYF
j_call: TRBJ1-4; v_call: TRBV5-4; cdr3_aa: CASRAGTGGRDEKLFF
j_call: TRBJ1-1; v_call: TRBV7-2; cdr3_aa: CASSLYPGLNTEAFF
j_call: TRBJ2-5; v_call: TRBV3-1/TRBV3-2; cdr3_aa: CASSQDRDSGETQYF
j_call: TRBJ1-2; v_call: TRBV7-6; cdr3_aa: CASSVRTGGGYGYTF
j_call: TRBJ1-2; v_call: TRBV4-1; cdr3_aa: CASSQGPGMDYGYTF
j_call: TRBJ2-3; v_call: TRBV7-2; cdr3_aa: CASSLGLTTDTQYF
j_call: TRBJ1-2; v_call: TRBV29-1; cdr3_aa: CSVWGQLNDYTF
j_call: TRBJ1-5; v_call: TRBV7-8; cdr3_aa: CASSLGGEVNQPQHF